The 32 T cell receptor beta chains in this list originate from one sample, sequenced in a study of blood T cell repertoires in COVID-19. Profiled with immunoSEQ multiplex PCR; TCRdb holds only in-frame clones, not every one. The table shows about 64,000 clones, with 65% to 90% occurring only once. The sample consisted of peripheral blood. The receptors stem from a man aged 50-60 years with active COVID-19.

The chain links TRBV7-9 to TRBJ2-1; a weak D match, TRBD2 (5 bases). The ends were cut back, 0 bases at V and 1 base at J, with 10 bases in the middle. This CDR3 has 16 residues. CDR1 SEHNR and CDR2 FQNEAQ come from the germline V gene (reference sequence). The CDR3 sequence: CASSLAVLASYNEQFF. The CDR3 nucleotides read TGTGCCAGCAGCTTAGCCGTGCTAGCTTCCTACAATGAGCAGTTCTTC.

The rearrangement joins TRBV7-9 to TRBJ2-5, with D possibly matching TRBD2 (6 bases). The CDR3 has 13 amino acids. V was shortened by 5 bases and J by 5 bases, with 12 bases between the two germline ends. Germline V gene data show CDR1 as SEHNR and CDR2 as FQNEAQ (reference sequence). Here the CDR3 reads CASSRGVGETQYF. The CDR3 DNA is TGTGCCAGCAGCCGCGGGGTGGGGGAGACCCAGTACTTC.

V and J are TRBV2 and TRBJ2-7, with 8 bases aligning to TRBD1. From germline, CDR1 is SNHLY and CDR2 FYNNEI. With 7 bases clipped from V and 1 base from J, the junction kept 12 bases outside the gene matches. The CDR3 contains 16 residues. CDR3: CASTHQGTGRSYEQYF. The DNA for the CDR3 is TGTGCCAGCACGCACCAGGGGACAGGCCGATCCTACGAGCAGTACTTC.

A single count supports this clone. The CDR3 is CATTQASGNTIYF. Here the CDR3 DNA reads TGTGCCACCACGCAAGCCTCTGGAAACACCATATATTTT. This chain links TRBV19 with TRBJ1-3, with D unclear. Germline CDR1 LNHDA, CDR2 SQIVND (reference sequence). The germline V and J ends were trimmed by 10 bases and 0 bases, with 10 bases remaining between them. CDR3 length: 13 residues.

The rearrangement uses TRBV28 and TRBJ1-5; D may be TRBD1 (6 bases). V gave up 5 bases and J gave up 3 bases, with 14 bases separating them. The germline gives CDR1 MDHEN, CDR2 SYDVKM. The CDR3 is 15 amino acids. Here the CDR3 DNA reads TGTGCCAGCAGTCAATCCGGGACAACCAATCAGCCCCAGCATTTT. This sequence encodes CASSQSGTTNQPQHF.

J is TRBJ2-2 and V is TRBV29-1, with 10 bases matching TRBD1. The CDR3 is 14 amino acids. The V and J ends lost 7 bases and 4 bases, in that order; junction bases with no gene match: 6. Germline values: CDR1 SQVTM, CDR2 ANQGSEA. As DNA, the CDR3 is TGCAGCGCAAGACAGGGGGCGAGCACCGGGGAGCTGTTTTTT. Translation: CSARQGASTGELFF.

The chain recombines TRBV4-1 with TRBJ2-4; 8 positions match TRBD2. Germline-derived CDR1 and CDR2 are MGHRA and YSYEKL. The V and J ends lost 1 base and 7 bases, in that order; junction bases with no gene match: 12. There are 17 residues in the CDR3. CDR3 protein: CASSQGSGRRLGNIQYF. CDR3 bases: TGCGCCAGCAGCCAAGGGAGCGGGAGACGATTGGGGAACATTCAGTACTTC.

This clone showed up just a few times. V usage is TRBV18 and J usage is TRBJ1-6; unclear D gene. The CDR3 totals 17 residues. From germline, CDR1 is KGHSH and CDR2 LQKENI. Trimming took off 3 bases at V and 2 bases at J, with 14 bases between the two ends. CDR3 coding DNA: TGTGCCAGCTCACCGACCTACGACATTACCTATAATTCACCCCTCCACTTT. Its protein is CASSPTYDITYNSPLHF.

The chain employs TRBV6-2 or TRBV6-3 and TRBJ1-2, with unresolved D. CDR1 is MNHEY, CDR2 SVGEGT, per germline. This CDR3 is 15 amino acids long. V was cut by 0 bases and J by 4 bases, with 12 bases left in between. The CDR3 is CASSYSTERVYGYTF. For the CDR3, the DNA is TGTGCCAGCAGTTACTCAACGGAGAGGGTCTATGGCTACACCTTC.

The J gene is TRBJ2-3, the V gene TRBV4-2; 12 bases line up with TRBD2. The CDR3 length is 18 residues. The V gene's germline CDR1 is LGHNA and CDR2 YNFKEQ. The junction had 11 bases not matched to a gene; V was cut back by 6 bases and J by 1 base. The CDR3 nucleotides are TGTGCCAGCAGTCCACGGACTAGCGGGGTGCCTGGCACAGATACGCAGTATTTT. Translated, it gives CASSPRTSGVPGTDTQYF.

The gene calls are TRBV6-2 or TRBV6-3 and TRBJ2-1, with 9 positions matching TRBD2. This CDR3 spans 14 amino acids. CDR1 and CDR2 from the germline V gene are MNHEY and SVGEGT. V dropped 6 bases and J dropped 9; count of bases not matched to a gene: 9. CDR3 bases: TGTGCCAGCAGCCTCGAGGAAGCGGGAGGTGAGCAGTTCTTC. As protein: CASSLEEAGGEQFF.

CDR3 nucleotides: TGTGCCAGCGTACCCTCGGGGTTAGGGGGCGGTTATGGCTACACCTTC. Translating gives CASVPSGLGGGYGYTF. The chain is built from TRBV2 and TRBJ1-2; 7 nucleotides align to TRBD1. The germline V gene has CDR1 SNHLY and CDR2 FYNNEI. V lost 8 bases to trimming and J lost 5 bases; unmatched junction nucleotides: 17. CDR3 length equals 16 residues. The whole variable domain, filled in from reference TRBV2 and TRBJ1-2, reads EPEVTQTPSHQVTQMGQEVILRCVPISNHLYFYWYRQILGQKVEFLVSFYNNEISEKSEIFDDQFSVERPDGSNFTLKIRSTKLEDSAMYFCASVPSGLGGGYGYTFGSGTRLTVV.

The chain recombines TRBV2 with TRBJ2-7; D might be TRBD1 (6 bases). Germline loops: CDR1 SNHLY, CDR2 FYNNEI. The CDR3 is 14 amino acids. The V end lost 7 bases, the J end lost 0 bases, and 13 bases lay between the germline ends. CDR3 coding DNA: TGTGCCAGCACAGGAGACAGGTTCTCCTACGAGCAGTACTTC. This sequence encodes CASTGDRFSYEQYF.

This chain uses TRBV27 with TRBJ2-1, with 10 bases that match TRBD1. With V trimmed by 6 bases and J by 1 base, 15 bases remained unmatched. The CDR3 spans 19 residues. Germline CDR1 and CDR2: MNHEY and SMNVEV (reference sequence). Here the CDR3 reads CASSPGTGAAMGSYNEQFF. The CDR3 coding sequence is TGTGCCAGCAGCCCCGGGACAGGGGCCGCCATGGGTTCCTACAATGAGCAGTTCTTC.

This chain connects TRBV27 to TRBJ2-2, with 9 bases identical to TRBD1. Trimming took 7 bases from V and 6 from J; bases not matched to a gene: 3. The germline gives CDR1 MNHEY, CDR2 SMNVEV (reference sequence). The CDR3 length is 13 residues. CDR3 region: CASNRQGAGELFF. The CDR3 nucleotides read TGTGCCAGCAACAGACAGGGGGCCGGGGAGCTGTTTTTT.

This sequence joins TRBV7-8 and TRBJ1-1; 10 bases are a match to TRBD1. The trim removed 7 bases at V and 1 base at J, leaving 9 bases unmatched. Per germline, CDR1 SGHVS and CDR2 FQNEAQ. The length of the CDR3 is 16 residues. The CDR3 DNA is TGTGCCAGCAACCGGGACAGGGGATTGGGGAACACTGAAGCTTTCTTT. Translating gives CASNRDRGLGNTEAFF.

This chain links TRBV9 with TRBJ2-7; D unresolved. Between the trimmed V and J ends, which lost 1 base and 3 bases, there was a span of 11 bases. This CDR3 has 14 amino acids. Germline values: CDR1 SGDLS, CDR2 YYNGEE. CDR3: CASSVRPGRYEQYF. The CDR3 DNA is TGTGCCAGCAGCGTAAGGCCAGGCCGCTACGAGCAGTACTTC.

The chain combines TRBV7-3 with TRBJ1-1, with D perhaps TRBD1 (6 bases). Germline V gives CDR1 SGHTA, CDR2 FQGTGA. The CDR3 runs 13 residues. V lost 5 bases and J 1 base, leaving 8 bases between the germline ends. The CDR3 DNA sequence: TGTGCCAGCAGCCAACAGGGGAACACTGAAGCTTTCTTT. It yields the protein CASSQQGNTEAFF. The full variable domain, rest sourced from reference TRBV7-3 and TRBJ1-1, is GAGVSQTPSNKVTEKGKYVELRCDPISGHTALYWYRQSLGQGPEFLIYFQGTGAADDSGLPNDRFFAVRPEGSVSTLKIQRTERGDSAVYLCASSQQGNTEAFFGQGTRLTVV.

The rearrangement uses TRBV5-1 and TRBJ2-5; D is possibly TRBD2 (6 bases). Germline CDR1 is SGHRS and CDR2 is YFSETQ. CDR3 size: 13 residues. Trimming stripped 0 bases from V and 3 bases from J, with 6 bases between. In DNA form, the CDR3 reads TGCGCCAGCAGCTTGGGGGAGGAAGAGACCCAGTACTTC. Amino acids: CASSLGEEETQYF. The full variable domain, with the rest looked up from reference TRBV5-1 and TRBJ2-5, is KAGVTQTPRYLIKTRGQQVTLSCSPISGHRSVSWYQQTPGQGLQFLFEYFSETQRNKGNFPGRFSGRQFSNSRSEMNVSTLELGDSALYLCASSLGEEETQYFGPGTRLLVL.

J is TRBJ2-1 and V is TRBV2, with a possible D match to TRBD1 (6 bases). Germline V gene data show CDR1 as SNHLY and CDR2 as FYNNEI. CDR3 size: 18 residues. The germline V and J ends were trimmed by 2 bases and 6 bases, with 23 bases remaining between them. Here the CDR3 DNA reads TGTGCCAGCAGTGAACTGCCCCCGGGACATTCCCTTAGCAATGAGCAGTTCTTC. Residues: CASSELPPGHSLSNEQFF.

The chain combines TRBV7-4 with TRBJ2-7; a weak D match, TRBD1 (6 bases). Germline CDR1 SGHVT, CDR2 SQSDAQ. Trimming took 7 bases from V and 5 from J, leaving 12 bases between them. This CDR3 is 12 amino acids long. CDR3 sequence: CASTADRDEQYF. In DNA, the CDR3 is TGTGCCAGCACCGCGGACAGAGACGAGCAGTACTTC.

This clone was recorded only once. The chain has TRBV19 and TRBJ2-7; 12 positions agree with TRBD1. V lost 7 bases, J lost 2 bases, and 12 bases stayed unmatched. Germline V lookup: CDR1 LNHDA, CDR2 SQIVND (reference sequence). This CDR3 contains 17 residues. The CDR3 loop is CASNPGQGASKPYEQYF. The CDR3 DNA reads as TGTGCCAGTAATCCGGGACAGGGGGCGTCGAAACCCTACGAGCAGTACTTC.

This chain joins TRBV2 and TRBJ2-7; TRBD2 aligns across 10 bases. The CDR3 runs to 15 residues. Per germline, CDR1 SNHLY and CDR2 FYNNEI. V gave up 6 bases and J gave up 0 bases; unmatched junction bases: 5. The CDR3 bases are TGTGCCAGCAGGAGTACTAGCGGGGCCTCCTACGAGCAGTACTTC. It is translated as CASRSTSGASYEQYF.

The chain couples TRBV5-4 to TRBJ2-7, with D maybe TRBD1 (7 bases). CDR3 length equals 13 residues. Per germline, CDR1 SGHNT and CDR2 YYREEE (reference sequence). Trimming removed 1 base at V and 5 bases at J, with 10 bases between. The chain's CDR3 is CASSLQGEDEQYF. As DNA, the CDR3 is TGTGCCAGCAGCTTGCAGGGGGAGGACGAGCAGTACTTC.

The chain uses TRBV28 and TRBJ1-5; the D gene is possibly TRBD1 (5 bases). CDR1 and CDR2 (germline): MDHEN, SYDVKM. This CDR3 has 16 residues. V was shortened by 3 bases and J by 3 bases, with 15 bases between the two germline ends. CDR3: CASSFPGRLLNQPQHF. In DNA form, the CDR3 reads TGTGCCAGCAGTTTTCCAGGGCGGCTACTCAATCAGCCCCAGCATTTT. Full variable domain (missing parts from reference TRBV28 and TRBJ1-5): DVKVTQSSRYLVKRTGEKVFLECVQDMDHENMFWYRQDPGLGLRLIYFSYDVKMKEKGDIPEGYSVSREKKERFSLILESASTNQTSMYLCASSFPGRLLNQPQHFGDGTRLSIL.

CDR3 DNA sequence: TGTGCCAGTAGTATAACAGGGGTGGAGGGCAATCAGCCCCAGCATTTT. Translating it yields CASSITGVEGNQPQHF. The V and J genes are TRBV19 and TRBJ1-5, with 7 nucleotides matching TRBD1. Germline CDR1 LNHDA, CDR2 SQIVND (reference sequence). V was clipped by 2 bases and J by 2 bases; unmatched bases: 6. The CDR3 loop spans 16 amino acids.

This rearrangement joins TRBV10-2 to TRBJ2-7; D possibly corresponds to TRBD2 (6 bases). Trimming cost V 2 bases and J 12 bases, with 17 bases left between them. Germline assignment: CDR1 WSHSY and CDR2 SAAADI. The CDR3 extends over 13 amino acids. CDR3 protein: CASSEMVAAKGYF. In DNA, the CDR3 is TGCGCCAGCAGTGAGATGGTAGCGGCTAAAGGGTACTTC.

This chain connects TRBV27 to TRBJ2-3; TRBD2 matches at 11 bases. The CDR3 is 17 amino acids. V lost 10 bases, J lost 0 bases, and 12 bases stayed unmatched. CDR1 and CDR2 from the germline V gene are MNHEY and SMNVEV (reference sequence). CDR3 amino acids: CATQTSGILTSTDTQYF. The DNA for the CDR3 is TGTGCCACCCAGACTAGCGGGATACTTACTAGCACAGATACGCAGTATTTT.

The chain recombines TRBV19 with TRBJ2-1; TRBD1 agrees at 8 bases. Germline CDR1 is LNHDA and CDR2 is SQIVND (reference sequence). This CDR3 comprises 16 residues. The ends lost 6 bases at V and 1 base at J; junction bases unmatched: 8. As DNA, the CDR3 is TGTGCCAGTAGAACTAGGACAGGGTATTCCTACAATGAGCAGTTCTTC. Its protein is CASRTRTGYSYNEQFF.

The chain recombines TRBV2 with TRBJ1-2; D is undetermined. V lost 0 bases to trimming and J lost 9 bases, with 8 bases between them. Germline lookup yields CDR1 SNHLY and CDR2 FYNNEI. CDR3 length: 12 amino acids. The CDR3 spells CASSEARARYTF. The CDR3 DNA reads TGTGCCAGCAGTGAAGCGCGGGCCCGCTACACCTTC.

J is TRBJ2-5 and V is TRBV27; TRBD2 matches at 8 bases. CDR1 is MNHEY, CDR2 SMNVEV, per germline (reference sequence). V lost 0 bases to trimming and J lost 10 bases; unmatched junction nucleotides: 16. This CDR3 comprises 17 residues. The CDR3 is CASSLSGGGGQDRDQYF. Here the CDR3 DNA reads TGTGCCAGCAGTTTATCAGGAGGCGGGGGGCAGGATCGTGACCAGTACTTC.

The chain employs TRBV7-2 and TRBJ2-1; no firm D call. V lost 4 bases, J lost 5 bases, and 12 bases lay in between. Germline CDR1 is SGHTA and CDR2 is FQGNSA. CDR3 size: 14 residues. The DNA for the CDR3 is TGTGCCAGCAGCTCGCCGTTGAGCCACAATGAGCAGTTCTTC. It translates to CASSSPLSHNEQFF.